The 12 T cell receptor beta chains presented below share a single source sample, sequenced in a study of response to subunit inactivated influenza vaccine. Each CDR3 protein is one row after TCRdb ran MiXCR on the RT-PCR reads. The repertoire holds approximately 500,000 distinct CDR3 sequences, with about 15% as singletons. This specimen was PBMCs from blood, taken 11 to 12 days after vaccination. The receptors come from a man aged 50-59 years who received an inactivated influenza vaccine.

This rearrangement joins TRBV5-6 to TRBJ2-7; 11 nucleotides agree with TRBD2. CDR3 size: 16 residues. V shed 4 bases, J shed 2 bases, and the junction held 8 bases outside the gene matches. Germline CDR1 is SGHDT and CDR2 is YYEEEE. CDR3 DNA: TGTGCCAGCAGCAAGGGACTAGCGGAGCCCACCTACGAGCAGTACTTC. Translating gives CASSKGLAEPTYEQYF.

CDR3 coding DNA: TGTGCCAGCAGTCCTGGTGGAGGCGCCGGCAATCAGCCCCAGCATTTT. Amino acid sequence: CASSPGGGAGNQPQHF. The chain joins TRBV4-2 to TRBJ1-5; D remains unclear. This CDR3 region has 16 residues. In germline, CDR1 is LGHNA, CDR2 YNFKEQ. The V gene lost 6 bases and the J gene lost 2 bases, with 17 bases spanning the gap.

This clonotype appeared a few times. The J gene is TRBJ1-2, the V gene TRBV7-9, with 7 bases lining up with TRBD1. With V trimmed by 5 bases and J by 8 bases, 14 bases remained unmatched. The V gene's germline CDR1 is SEHNR and CDR2 FQNEAQ (reference sequence). CDR3 size: 15 residues. The CDR3 is CASSPRNRGLGGYTF. The CDR3 DNA reads TGTGCCAGCAGCCCAAGGAACAGGGGACTAGGCGGCTACACCTTC.

CDR3 region: CASSLGWGGQPQHF. The CDR3 DNA reads as TGTGCCAGCAGTTTAGGGTGGGGCGGACAGCCCCAGCATTTT. The J gene is TRBJ1-5, the V gene TRBV12-3 or TRBV12-4; D is perhaps TRBD1 (5 bases). The V end was cut by 1 base, the J end by 7 bases, with 11 bases between. This CDR3 spans 14 amino acids.

This clonotype appeared many times. This chain links TRBV9 with TRBJ2-7; D remains ambiguous. The CDR3 length is 15 residues. Trimming pared 0 bases from V and 1 base from J, leaving 11 bases between. The germline gives CDR1 SGDLS, CDR2 YYNGEE. This CDR3 is CASSVGGSGSYEQYF. The CDR3 DNA reads as TGTGCCAGCAGCGTAGGAGGTTCGGGTTCCTACGAGCAGTACTTC.

In this sample, this clonotype turned up a few times. The chain carries TRBV18 and TRBJ2-6, with 9 bases aligning to TRBD1. The CDR3 runs to 17 residues. The junction had 5 bases not matched to a gene; V was cut back by 3 bases and J by 2 bases. The germline gives CDR1 KGHSH, CDR2 LQKENI. CDR3 nucleotide sequence: TGTGCCAGCTCACCGGTGACAGGGGGGACTGGGGCCAACGTCCTGACTTTC. Translation: CASSPVTGGTGANVLTF. Complete variable domain (other parts from reference TRBV18 and TRBJ2-6): NAGVMQNPRHLVRRRGQEARLRCSPMKGHSHVYWYRQLPEEGLKFMVYLQKENIIDESGMPKERFSAEFPKEGPSILRIQQVVRGDSAAYFCASSPVTGGTGANVLTFGAGSRLTVL.

This clonotype was counted only a few times. The V call is TRBV2, the J call TRBJ2-5, with TRBD1 as a possible D gene (7 bases). V was cut by 2 bases and J by 6 bases, with 13 bases left in between. Germline V gene data show CDR1 as SNHLY and CDR2 as FYNNEI. The CDR3 totals 14 residues. The CDR3 DNA reads as TGTGCCAGCAGTGAAACGCAGGGGGGACAGACCCAGTACTTC. It translates to CASSETQGGQTQYF.

The J gene is TRBJ2-7, the V gene TRBV7-8; TRBD2 aligns across 11 bases. Unmatched junction bases numbered 3, after V lost 5 bases and J lost 12 bases. The CDR3 has 11 amino acids. The germline V gene has CDR1 SGHVS and CDR2 FQNEAQ. Written as DNA, the CDR3 is TGTGCCAGCAGCGGTAGCGGGAGGGCGTACTTC. It translates to CASSGSGRAYF.

This clonotype has ten or more counts. The chain recombines TRBV14 with TRBJ2-7; D might be TRBD2 (5 bases). CDR3 length equals 15 residues. CDR1 and CDR2 (germline): SGHDN, FVKESK. Deletions cut 4 bases from V and 3 bases from J, with 16 bases between. CDR3 nucleotides: TGTGCCAGCAGCCGCTCCCCGGCACTAGGCTACGAGCAGTACTTC. It codes for CASSRSPALGYEQYF.

This clonotype was seen repeatedly, ten times or more. The J gene is TRBJ1-6, the V gene TRBV12-3 or TRBV12-4; D ambiguous. This CDR3 contains 14 residues. The germline V and J ends were trimmed by 6 bases and 7 bases, with 13 bases remaining between them. CDR3 coding DNA: TGTGCCAGCAGCCCCCCGGGTCGAAATTCACCCCTCCACTTT. Protein product: CASSPPGRNSPLHF.

In its sample, this clonotype was seen many times. The chain is built from TRBV12-3 or TRBV12-4 and TRBJ2-5; 12 positions agree with TRBD2. V lost 3 bases and J lost 5; bases outside the gene matches: 4. This CDR3 is 15 amino acids long. CDR3 amino acids: CASSFPGTSGETQYF. The CDR3, as DNA: TGTGCCAGCAGTTTCCCCGGGACTAGCGGGGAGACCCAGTACTTC.

This clonotype was counted only a few times. The chain employs TRBV2 and TRBJ1-3; the match to TRBD1 covers 7 bases. Germline V lookup: CDR1 SNHLY, CDR2 FYNNEI. This CDR3 region has 14 residues. Trimming at V came to 8 bases and at J to 2 bases, leaving 6 bases not matched to a gene. In nucleotides, the CDR3 is TGTGCCAGCTTGACAGGGTATACTGGAAACACCATATATTTT. This gives the protein CASLTGYTGNTIYF.